Reported below is one T cell receptor (beta chain). The antigen is undetermined. Reverse transcription of about 0.5 to 1 ug RNA used random hexamers. TCRdb reprocessed the immunoSEQ multiplex PCR reads via MiXCR and lists one record per CDR3 protein. The profile shows about 130,000 distinct CDR3 sequences, about 95% of them singletons. This entry comes from a study of CD8 T cells in Susac syndrome. The CDR3 runs 17 residues. Germline V lookup: CDR1 SGHTA, CDR2 FQGNSA. J was trimmed by 2 bases and V by 4 bases; bases with no gene match: 14. Study results and caveats: It was acknowledged by the study that relatively few individuals were included in its TCR sequencing and HLA analysis.

The V gene is TRBV7-2, the J gene TRBJ2-7; 7 bases align to TRBD2. This sequence originates from a human donor in good health. The sample comprised CD4+ T cells from PBMCs. CDR3 bases: TGTGCCAGCAGCTCCCCCCGACTAGCCAGTGGGCCCTACGAGCAGTACTTC. Translation gives CASSSPRLASGPYEQYF.